The rows below give T cell receptor beta chains drawn from one sample of a study of cytomegalovirus exposure and HLA in healthy donors. Data came from immunoSEQ multiplex PCR; TCRdb stores just in-frame clones and leaves some out. The sample has around 150,000 clones; around 74% are singletons. Sequenced: PBMCs. These receptors were obtained from a man between 45 and 60 years old in good health and CMV-seropositive. The CDR3 runs from the conserved cysteine through the conserved F or W. Fields, in order: clone size, J gene, D gene, V gene, CDR3 DNA, CDR3 protein. The D gene is left open where the match is weak. A clone size is listed for some rows: how often the clone was seen (once, few, many), or a class if it is expanded.

. | TRBJ2-7 | TRBD2 | TRBV2 | TGTGCCAGCAGTGAATGGCGGGAGGATGTTGGGCAGTACTTC | CASSEWREDVGQYF
. | TRBJ1-2 | TRBD1 | TRBV5-1 | TGCGCTAGCAGCTCCTCCGGGACAGGGAATGGCTACACCTTC | CASSSSGTGNGYTF
. | TRBJ2-4 | . | TRBV27 | TGTGCCAGCAGTTTATCGGCAGGCCGCAAAAACATTCAGTACTTC | CASSLSAGRKNIQYF
. | TRBJ2-1 | TRBD2 | TRBV11-2 | TGTGCCAGCAGCAGGATGGGACTAGCGGGAGGGAACGAGCAGTTCTTC | CASSRMGLAGGNEQFF
. | TRBJ2-1 | TRBD2 | TRBV28 | TGTGCCAGTCGAAGGGGAGGGGTTGGGAATGAGCAGTTCTTC | CASRRGGVGNEQFF
. | TRBJ2-7 | TRBD2 | TRBV10-3 | TGTGCCATCAGTGGGACTAGCGGGACCTACGAGCAGTACTTC | CAISGTSGTYEQYF
. | TRBJ2-1 | . | TRBV18 | TGTGCCAGCTCACCTCGACTCTTAGCGCACAACAGCTCCTACAATGAGCAGTTCTTC | CASSPRLLAHNSSYNEQFF
. | TRBJ2-1 | TRBD2 | TRBV10-3 | TGTGCCATCAGTGAAGCGGGAGCTCACAATGAGCAGTTCTTC | CAISEAGAHNEQFF
. | TRBJ2-7 | TRBD2 | TRBV7-9 | TGTTCCAGCAGCCTCCAAAGCGGGACGCACCTCTACGAGCAGTACTTC | CSSSLQSGTHLYEQYF
. | TRBJ2-1 | . | TRBV5-1 | TGCGCCAGCAGCTTGGGAGGGTCCGGTTCCTACAATGAGCAGTTCTTC | CASSLGGSGSYNEQFF
few | TRBJ2-1 | TRBD2 | TRBV7-9 | TGTGCCAGCAGCTTAAAAGCGGGAGGCCATGAGCAGTTCTTC | CASSLKAGGHEQFF
. | TRBJ2-7 | . | TRBV6-1 | TGTGCCAGCAGTACGACCTTTGGGGCGAGCGAGCAGTACTTC | CASSTTFGASEQYF
. | TRBJ2-3 | TRBD1 | TRBV5-1 | TGCGCCAGCAGCATAGACAGGGGCACCACAGATACGCAGTATTTT | CASSIDRGTTDTQYF
. | TRBJ2-3 | TRBD2 | TRBV5-1 | TGCGCCAGCAGCTTGGGAGATAGCGGGAGTAGGGGAGATACGCAGTATTTT | CASSLGDSGSRGDTQYF
. | TRBJ1-4 | . | TRBV7-2 | TGTGCCAGCAGCTTCACCTCAGGGACAAATGAAAAACTGTTTTTT | CASSFTSGTNEKLFF
. | TRBJ1-2 | TRBD1 | TRBV28 | TGTGCCAGCAGTCGGTCGGGACAGGCCTTCTATGGCTACACCTTC | CASSRSGQAFYGYTF